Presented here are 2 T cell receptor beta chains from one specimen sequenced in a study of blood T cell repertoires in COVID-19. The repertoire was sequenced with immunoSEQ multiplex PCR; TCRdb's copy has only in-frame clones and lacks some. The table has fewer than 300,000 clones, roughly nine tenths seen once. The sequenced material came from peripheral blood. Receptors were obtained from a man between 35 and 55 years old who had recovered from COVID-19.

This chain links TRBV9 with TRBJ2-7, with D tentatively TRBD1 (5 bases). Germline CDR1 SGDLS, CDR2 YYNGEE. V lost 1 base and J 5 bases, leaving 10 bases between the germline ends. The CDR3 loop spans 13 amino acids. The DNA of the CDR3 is TGTGCCAGCAGCGTAAGTGGGGCTAACGAGCAGTACTTC. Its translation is CASSVSGANEQYF.

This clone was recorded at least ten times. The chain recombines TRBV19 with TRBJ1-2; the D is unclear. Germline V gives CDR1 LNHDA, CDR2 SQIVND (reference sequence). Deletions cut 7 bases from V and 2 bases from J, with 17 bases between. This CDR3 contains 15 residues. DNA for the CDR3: TGTGCCAGTACCCCTTGGAGCACAACCAACTATGGCTACACCTTC. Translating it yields CASTPWSTTNYGYTF. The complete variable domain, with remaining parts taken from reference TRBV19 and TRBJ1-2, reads DGGITQSPKYLFRKEGQNVTLSCEQNLNHDAMYWYRQDPGQGLRLIYYSQIVNDFQKGDIAEGYSVSREKKESFPLTVTSAQKNPTAFYLCASTPWSTTNYGYTFGSGTRLTVV.